The 26 T cell receptor beta chains below were found in one sample sequenced in a study of blood T cell repertoires in COVID-19. Data came from immunoSEQ multiplex PCR; TCRdb stores just in-frame clones and leaves some out. Of tens of thousands of clones in the sample, about 85% were seen once. The specimen sequenced was peripheral blood. The origin of the receptors is a male donor with acute or convalescent COVID-19.

The genes are TRBV30 and TRBJ2-1; 9 positions agree with TRBD1. The CDR3 spans 13 residues. Trimming took 5 bases from V and 9 from J; bases not matched to a gene: 8. The germline V gene encodes CDR1 GTSNPN and CDR2 SVGIG (reference sequence). CDR3 residues: CAWRPQGAGEQFF. The CDR3 nucleotides are TGTGCCTGGCGACCACAGGGGGCGGGTGAGCAGTTCTTC. Full variable domain (rest looked up from reference TRBV30 and TRBJ2-1): SQTIHQWPATLVQPVGSPLSLECTVEGTSNPNLYWYRQAAGRGLQLLFYSVGIGQISSEVPQNLSASRPQDRQFILSSKKLLLSDSGFYLCAWRPQGAGEQFFGPGTRLTVL.

The chain carries TRBV30 and TRBJ2-2, with 7 nucleotides matching TRBD2. Germline V gene data show CDR1 as GTSNPN and CDR2 as SVGIG (reference sequence). Trimming cost V 2 bases and J 7 bases; bases outside gene matches: 10. This CDR3 region has 15 residues. The CDR3 region is CAWSMQGGGVGELFF. The CDR3 nucleotides are TGTGCCTGGAGTATGCAAGGCGGGGGAGTCGGGGAGCTGTTTTTT.

This rearrangement joins TRBV5-1 to TRBJ2-5, with 10 bases identical to TRBD1. The CDR3 has 16 amino acids. Germline V gene lookup returns CDR1 SGHRS and CDR2 YFSETQ. V lost 4 bases, J lost 5 bases, and 11 bases stayed unmatched. The CDR3 protein is CASSEETGGSLETQYF. The DNA of the CDR3 is TGCGCCAGCAGCGAAGAGACAGGGGGCAGTCTGGAGACCCAGTACTTC.

This sequence joins TRBV11-2 and TRBJ2-2; the match to TRBD1 covers 7 bases. The CDR3 is 18 amino acids. CDR1 is SGHAT and CDR2 is FQNNGV in the germline V gene. After removal of 0 bases from V and 2 bases from J, the junction contained 9 bases not matched to a gene. CDR3 sequence reads: CASSLDLWGTVNTGELFF. The CDR3 DNA follows: TGTGCCAGCAGCTTAGATTTATGGGGGACAGTAAACACCGGGGAGCTGTTTTTT.

This clone was counted a single time. This chain connects TRBV27 to TRBJ2-5; maybe TRBD1 (5 bases). Germline CDR1 and CDR2: MNHEY and SMNVEV (reference sequence). CDR3 length: 13 residues. Deletions cut 6 bases from V and 5 bases from J, with 13 bases between. CDR3 region: CASRGVPGETQYF. The CDR3 nucleotides read TGTGCCAGCAGAGGGGTGCCCGGGGAGACCCAGTACTTC.

The genes are TRBV7-9 and TRBJ1-2; the match to TRBD1 covers 8 bases. J was trimmed by 8 bases and V by 0 bases; bases with no gene match: 8. The CDR3 totals 15 residues. The germline CDR1 and CDR2 sequences are SEHNR and FQNEAQ (reference sequence). CDR3 protein: CASSLALTGDRGYTF. Here the CDR3 DNA reads TGTGCCAGCAGCTTAGCCCTGACAGGGGACAGGGGCTACACCTTC.

The chain recombines TRBV28 with TRBJ1-2; TRBD1 matches 8 bases. Per the germline V gene, CDR1 is MDHEN and CDR2 is SYDVKM. Trimming removed 6 bases from V and 7 bases from J; junction bases left unmatched: 10. This CDR3 comprises 14 residues. CDR3 protein: CASSREDRDSGYTF. CDR3 nucleotides: TGTGCCAGCAGCCGAGAGGACAGGGACTCTGGCTACACCTTC.

This clone has a handful of counts. The gene calls are TRBV3-1 (or the pseudogene TRBV3-2) and TRBJ2-3; possible D gene TRBD2, 5 bases. The germline V gene has CDR1 LGHDT and CDR2 YNNKEL (reference sequence). This CDR3 region has 12 residues. Trimming stripped 11 bases from V and 5 bases from J, with 14 bases between. The CDR3 is CAPGVQGDTQYF. CDR3 nucleotides: TGTGCCCCCGGGGTCCAAGGAGATACGCAGTATTTT.

The chain is built from TRBV5-1 and TRBJ1-5, with D tentatively TRBD1 (5 bases). With 0 bases removed from V and 3 bases from J, the gap between germline ends came to 13 bases. CDR1 is SGHRS and CDR2 is YFSETQ in the germline V gene. This CDR3 region has 16 residues. The CDR3, as DNA: TGCGCCAGCAGCTTGGGGCTAGGGGCTACCAATCAGCCCCAGCATTTT. Protein sequence: CASSLGLGATNQPQHF.

CDR3 loop: CSASLRLQLSGLRTDTQYF. Written as DNA, the CDR3 is TGCAGTGCTAGTCTTAGACTTCAACTTAGCGGGTTACGCACAGATACGCAGTATTTT. The chain uses TRBV20-1 and TRBJ2-3; 7 bases are a match to TRBD2. V trimming: 3 bases; J trimming: 1 base; junction bases outside the gene matches: 19. Germline V gene sequence: CDR1 DFQATT, CDR2 SNEGSKA (reference sequence). The CDR3 is 19 residues long.

This clone has only a few counts. V and J are TRBV25-1 and TRBJ2-7, with TRBD1 matching over 8 bases. CDR1 and CDR2 (germline): MGHDK, SYGVNS. This CDR3 region has 14 residues. After removal of 9 bases from V and 4 bases from J, the junction contained 11 bases not matched to a gene. Written as DNA, the CDR3 is TGTGCCAGTCCCGCAGGACAGGGAAGTTACGAGCAGTACTTC. This sequence encodes CASPAGQGSYEQYF.

The chain has TRBV5-3 and TRBJ2-4, with D possibly being TRBD2 (5 bases). TRBV5-3 carries the ORF label, with uncertain function. This CDR3 contains 13 residues. This chain's CDR3 is CDTSRGAPNIQYF. The CDR3 nucleotides read TGTGATACGAGCCGGGGAGCCCCAAACATTCAGTACTTC.

J is TRBJ1-2 and V is TRBV6-5; tentatively, D is TRBD1 (5 bases). Per germline, CDR1 MNHEY and CDR2 SVGAGI. V gave up 7 bases and J gave up 3 bases, with 18 bases separating them. The CDR3 is 15 amino acids. CDR3 sequence reads: CASTREAGRDYGYTF. The CDR3 DNA sequence: TGTGCCAGCACCAGGGAGGCGGGCCGCGACTATGGCTACACCTTC.

The rearrangement links TRBV7-3 to TRBJ2-3; 13 bases are a match to TRBD2. The CDR3 covers 16 residues. With 3 bases clipped from V and 2 bases from J, the junction kept 2 bases outside the gene matches. CDR1 and CDR2 (germline): SGHTA, FQGTGA. CDR3 sequence (DNA): TGTGCCAGCAGCTTGGGGACTAGCGGGGACACAGATACGCAGTATTTT. Translated: CASSLGTSGDTDTQYF. Combining the CDR3 with reference TRBV7-3 and TRBJ2-3 gives the whole variable domain GAGVSQTPSNKVTEKGKYVELRCDPISGHTALYWYRQSLGQGPEFLIYFQGTGAADDSGLPNDRFFAVRPEGSVSTLKIQRTERGDSAVYLCASSLGTSGDTDTQYFGPGTRLTVL.

The CDR3 spells CASRDRSGELFF. CDR3 nucleotide sequence: TGTGCCAGCAGGGACAGGTCCGGGGAGCTGTTTTTT. V is TRBV7-7 and J is TRBJ2-2; 7 bases are shared with TRBD1. CDR3 length: 12 residues. Germline CDR1 is SSHAT and CDR2 is FNYEAQ (reference sequence). J lost 6 bases, V lost 6 bases, and 1 base had no gene match.

In the case of this clone: In the same sample, other DNA sequences code for this CDR3. The chain has TRBV5-1 and TRBJ2-2; tentative D call: TRBD1 (6 bases). Germline loops: CDR1 SGHRS, CDR2 YFSETQ. The germline V and J ends were trimmed by 0 bases and 4 bases, with 10 bases remaining between them. The CDR3 covers 15 residues. The CDR3, as DNA: TGCGCCAGCAGCTTGGCACAGGGCGGCACCGGGGAGCTGTTTTTT. It is translated as CASSLAQGGTGELFF.

CDR3 loop: CASSERTVNTEAFF. DNA for the CDR3: TGCGCCAGCAGTGAGCGAACGGTGAACACTGAAGCTTTCTTT. This chain connects TRBV10-2 to TRBJ1-1, with D hard to call. Germline CDR1 is WSHSY and CDR2 is SAAADI. There are 14 residues in the CDR3. The germline V and J ends were trimmed by 2 bases and 0 bases, with 7 bases remaining between them.

On this clone: Other DNA sequences of this sample code for an identical CDR3. The V and J genes are TRBV5-1 and TRBJ1-1; 8 bases are a match to TRBD1. Germline V lookup: CDR1 SGHRS, CDR2 YFSETQ. After removal of 4 bases from V and 4 bases from J, the junction contained 6 bases not matched to a gene. The length of the CDR3 is 14 residues. The chain's CDR3 is CASSLQGEVTEAFF. The CDR3 region has the DNA TGCGCCAGCAGCCTACAGGGGGAGGTCACTGAAGCTTTCTTT.

V is TRBV27 and J is TRBJ2-7; unclear D gene. CDR1 MNHEY and CDR2 SMNVEV come from the germline V gene (reference sequence). The CDR3 length is 10 residues. V was shortened by 8 bases and J by 3 bases, with 5 bases between the two germline ends. This chain's CDR3 is CASSLYEQYF. In DNA form, the CDR3 reads TGTGCCAGCTCCCTCTACGAGCAGTACTTC.

V and J are TRBV19 and TRBJ1-1, with a possible D match to TRBD1 (5 bases). Trimming took 2 bases from V and 0 from J, leaving 10 bases between them. The length of the CDR3 is 15 residues. Per the germline V gene, CDR1 is LNHDA and CDR2 is SQIVND (reference sequence). The CDR3 region has the DNA TGTGCCAGTAGTATAAGGGCAGGGTTGAACACTGAAGCTTTCTTT. The encoded protein is CASSIRAGLNTEAFF.

The chain uses TRBV7-9 and TRBJ2-5, with D tentatively TRBD2 (6 bases). Trimming removed 7 bases from V and 5 bases from J, with 14 bases in between. CDR3 length equals 13 residues. From germline, CDR1 is SEHNR and CDR2 FQNEAQ (reference sequence). CDR3 DNA: TGTGCCAGCACCCCGGCAGCGGGTGAGACCCAGTACTTC. As protein: CASTPAAGETQYF.

The CDR3 here is CASSLRGGQGTSYEQYF. The CDR3 nucleotides are TGTGCCAGCAGCTTAAGGGGGGGACAGGGTACGTCCTACGAGCAGTACTTC. The chain has TRBV7-9 and TRBJ2-7, with 9 nucleotides matching TRBD1. The V gene's germline CDR1 is SEHNR and CDR2 FQNEAQ (reference sequence). The CDR3 is 17 residues long. V trimming: 2 bases; J trimming: 1 base; junction bases outside the gene matches: 9.

The CDR3 DNA reads as TGTGCCAGCAGCCATGCCGGGACAGGGGTCGCCGAGCAGTACTTC. Its translation: CASSHAGTGVAEQYF. The J gene is TRBJ2-7, the V gene TRBV3-1 (or the pseudogene TRBV3-2), with 10 bases fitting TRBD1. Unmatched junction bases numbered 8, after V lost 3 bases and J lost 6 bases. Germline lookup yields CDR1 LGHDT and CDR2 YNNKEL (reference sequence). There are 15 residues in the CDR3.

The rearrangement uses TRBV6-5 and TRBJ1-3, with TRBD1 identical over 8 bases. Per germline, CDR1 MNHEY and CDR2 SVGAGI. Germline trimming cut 6 bases from V and 4 bases from J; bases unmatched to any gene: 2. This CDR3 region has 13 residues. The CDR3 sequence is CASSGQGGNTIYF. CDR3 nucleotides: TGTGCCAGCAGCGGACAGGGCGGAAACACCATATATTTT.

V gene TRBV4-2 combines with J gene TRBJ2-3; 14 nucleotides agree with TRBD2. The CDR3 has 17 residues. V shed 4 bases, J shed 4 bases, and the junction held 7 bases outside the gene matches. CDR1 is LGHNA, CDR2 YNFKEQ, per germline. The CDR3 DNA reads as TGTGCCAGCAGCCTAAACCCGACTAGCGGGGGGGCAGATACGCAGTATTTT. It codes for CASSLNPTSGGADTQYF.

V is TRBV19 and J is TRBJ2-7, with D perhaps matching TRBD2 (5 bases). Trimming stripped 5 bases from V and 3 bases from J, with 17 bases between. Germline CDR1 and CDR2: LNHDA and SQIVND (reference sequence). The CDR3 loop spans 15 amino acids. The CDR3 coding sequence is TGTGCCAGTAGTTTTCGAGGGCATACCGGCTACGAGCAGTACTTC. Amino acids: CASSFRGHTGYEQYF. The full variable domain, rest sourced from reference TRBV19 and TRBJ2-7, is DGGITQSPKYLFRKEGQNVTLSCEQNLNHDAMYWYRQDPGQGLRLIYYSQIVNDFQKGDIAEGYSVSREKKESFPLTVTSAQKNPTAFYLCASSFRGHTGYEQYFGPGTRLTVT.